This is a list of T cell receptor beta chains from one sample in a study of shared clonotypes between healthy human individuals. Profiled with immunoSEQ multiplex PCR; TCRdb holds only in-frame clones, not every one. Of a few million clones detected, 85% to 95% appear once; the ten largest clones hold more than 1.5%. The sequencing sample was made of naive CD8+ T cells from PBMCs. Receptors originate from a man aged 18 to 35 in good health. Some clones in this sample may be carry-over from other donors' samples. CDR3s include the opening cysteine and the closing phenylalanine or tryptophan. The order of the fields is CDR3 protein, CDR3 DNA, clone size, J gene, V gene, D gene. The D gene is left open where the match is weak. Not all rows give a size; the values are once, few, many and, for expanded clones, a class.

cdr3_aa: CASSALRNTEAFF
cdr3_nt: TGTGCCAGCAGCGCATTGAGGAACACTGAAGCTTTCTTT
clone_size: .
j_call: TRBJ1-1
v_call: TRBV9
d_call: .

cdr3_aa: CASSYRDGITDTQYF
cdr3_nt: TGTGCCAGCAGTTACAGGGACGGGATCACAGATACGCAGTATTTT
clone_size: .
j_call: TRBJ2-3
v_call: TRBV6-5
d_call: .

cdr3_aa: CASSWTGDTQYF
cdr3_nt: TGTGCCAGCAGTTGGACTGGAGATACGCAGTATTTT
clone_size: .
j_call: TRBJ2-3
v_call: TRBV7-2
d_call: .

cdr3_aa: CASSVAAQGGINEQFF
cdr3_nt: TGTGCCAGCAGCGTGGCCGCCCAGGGAGGAATCAATGAGCAGTTCTTC
clone_size: .
j_call: TRBJ2-1
v_call: TRBV9
d_call: .

cdr3_aa: CASSPVFWSGRAGETQYF
cdr3_nt: TGTGCCAGCAGTCCGGTCTTCTGGAGCGGGAGGGCGGGAGAGACCCAGTACTTC
clone_size: .
j_call: TRBJ2-5
v_call: TRBV27
d_call: TRBD2

cdr3_aa: CASSLEVRLNEQFF
cdr3_nt: TGTGCCAGCAGCTTAGAAGTACGGCTCAATGAGCAGTTCTTC
clone_size: .
j_call: TRBJ2-1
v_call: TRBV7-9
d_call: .

cdr3_aa: CASSSGLGGNEQFF
cdr3_nt: TGTGCCAGCAGCTCGGGACTCGGGGGTAATGAGCAGTTCTTC
clone_size: .
j_call: TRBJ2-1
v_call: TRBV5-5
d_call: .

cdr3_aa: CASSLVSSGRVEQFF
cdr3_nt: TGTGCCAGCAGCTTAGTGTCTAGCGGGAGGGTTGAGCAGTTCTTC
clone_size: .
j_call: TRBJ2-1
v_call: TRBV7-9
d_call: TRBD2

cdr3_aa: CASSLLAENTGELFF
cdr3_nt: TGTGCCAGCAGTTTACTAGCGGAAAACACCGGGGAGCTGTTTTTT
clone_size: .
j_call: TRBJ2-2
v_call: TRBV27
d_call: TRBD2

cdr3_aa: CASTPRLAGGPDKEQYF
cdr3_nt: TGTGCCAGCACCCCACGACTAGCGGGAGGGCCCGATAAGGAGCAGTACTTC
clone_size: .
j_call: TRBJ2-7
v_call: TRBV7-2
d_call: TRBD2

cdr3_aa: CASSSHSPGGELEETQYF
cdr3_nt: TGTGCCAGCAGTTCCCATAGTCCCGGCGGGGAGTTAGAAGAGACCCAGTACTTC
clone_size: .
j_call: TRBJ2-5
v_call: TRBV28
d_call: .

cdr3_aa: CASTGLAWHEQFF
cdr3_nt: TGTGCCAGCACCGGACTAGCGTGGCATGAGCAGTTCTTC
clone_size: .
j_call: TRBJ2-1
v_call: TRBV9
d_call: TRBD2

cdr3_aa: CATSVDRDTGELFF
cdr3_nt: TGTGCCACCAGCGTGGACAGGGACACCGGGGAGCTGTTTTTT
clone_size: .
j_call: TRBJ2-2
v_call: TRBV15
d_call: TRBD1

cdr3_aa: CASSPLSGELFF
cdr3_nt: TGTGCCAGCAGCCCCCTATCCGGGGAGCTGTTTTTT
clone_size: .
j_call: TRBJ2-2
v_call: TRBV27
d_call: .

cdr3_aa: CASSTGHKLWTTGELFF
cdr3_nt: TGCGCCAGCAGCACAGGGCATAAACTATGGACCACCGGGGAGCTGTTTTTT
clone_size: .
j_call: TRBJ2-2
v_call: TRBV5-1
d_call: .

cdr3_aa: CASSLNWGF
cdr3_nt: TGTGCCAGCAGCTTAAACTGGGGATTC
clone_size: .
j_call: TRBJ1-2
v_call: TRBV7-9
d_call: .

cdr3_aa: CASSPVLENEKLFF
cdr3_nt: TGTGCCAGCAGCCCGGTCCTTGAGAATGAAAAACTGTTTTTT
clone_size: .
j_call: TRBJ1-4
v_call: TRBV5-6
d_call: .

cdr3_aa: CAWSAANRNYRGRVYEQYF
cdr3_nt: TGTGCCTGGAGTGCAGCGAACCGAAATTACAGGGGAAGGGTCTACGAGCAGTACTTC
clone_size: .
j_call: TRBJ2-7
v_call: TRBV30
d_call: TRBD1

cdr3_aa: CASSGGIAGGPGYEQYF
cdr3_nt: TGTGCCAGCAGCGGGGGAATAGCGGGAGGGCCGGGGTACGAGCAGTACTTC
clone_size: .
j_call: TRBJ2-7
v_call: TRBV5-4
d_call: TRBD2

cdr3_aa: CASSFGVEAFF
cdr3_nt: TGTGCCAGCAGTTTCGGAGTTGAAGCTTTCTTT
clone_size: .
j_call: TRBJ1-1
v_call: TRBV28
d_call: .

cdr3_aa: CASSPMNQPQHF
cdr3_nt: TGTGCCAGCAGCCCCATGAATCAGCCCCAGCATTTT
clone_size: .
j_call: TRBJ1-5
v_call: TRBV7-9
d_call: .

cdr3_aa: CASSWGGAYNEQFF
cdr3_nt: TGTGCCAGCAGTTGGGGTGGGGCCTACAATGAGCAGTTCTTC
clone_size: .
j_call: TRBJ2-1
v_call: TRBV27
d_call: .

cdr3_aa: CASSAGTGKGYTF
cdr3_nt: TGTGCCAGCAGCGCTGGGACAGGGAAAGGCTACACCTTC
clone_size: .
j_call: TRBJ1-2
v_call: TRBV9
d_call: TRBD1

cdr3_aa: CASSAYYRGLRTEAFF
cdr3_nt: TGCGCCAGCAGCGCATACTACAGGGGGCTGAGGACTGAAGCTTTCTTT
clone_size: .
j_call: TRBJ1-1
v_call: TRBV5-1
d_call: TRBD1

cdr3_aa: CASSYFQGAREQFF
cdr3_nt: TGTGCCAGCAGTTACTTTCAGGGGGCTAGGGAGCAGTTCTTC
clone_size: once
j_call: TRBJ2-1
v_call: TRBV6-5
d_call: TRBD1

cdr3_aa: CASSPIPYGTEAFF
cdr3_nt: TGTGCCAGCAGCCCCATTCCTTACGGCACTGAAGCTTTCTTT
clone_size: few
j_call: TRBJ1-1
v_call: TRBV14
d_call: .

cdr3_aa: CASSYARTPNTEAFF
cdr3_nt: TGTGCCAGCAGTTACGCGCGGACCCCAAACACTGAAGCTTTCTTT
clone_size: .
j_call: TRBJ1-1
v_call: TRBV6-5
d_call: .

cdr3_aa: CASSSSGTGYNEQFF
cdr3_nt: TGTGCCAGCAGCTCATCCGGGACAGGGTACAATGAGCAGTTCTTC
clone_size: .
j_call: TRBJ2-1
v_call: TRBV27
d_call: TRBD1

cdr3_aa: CASSQVGQGRIPGGELFF
cdr3_nt: TGCGCCAGCAGCCAAGTGGGGCAGGGAAGGATTCCGGGCGGGGAGCTGTTTTTT
clone_size: .
j_call: TRBJ2-2
v_call: TRBV4-3
d_call: .

cdr3_aa: CASSPRETGANVLTF
cdr3_nt: TGTGCCAGCAGCCCCAGGGAAACTGGGGCCAACGTCCTGACTTTC
clone_size: .
j_call: TRBJ2-6
v_call: TRBV6-4
d_call: .